The clone carrying this T cell receptor beta chain was counted a few times. Its target is not known. This sample was taken from a study of cytomegalovirus exposure and HLA in healthy donors. The V and J ends lost 7 bases and 3 bases respectively, with 9 bases between them. Germline-derived CDR1 and CDR2 are MNHNY and SVGAGI (reference sequence). The CDR3 runs to 13 residues. The PCR contained 60 Vbeta and 13 Jbeta primers. Generated by immunoSEQ multiplex PCR, the TCRdb table keeps only in-frame clones and is missing some. Of around 79,000 clones listed, 65% to 85% were seen once; the top ten hold about 16%. Study-wide results and caveats: In an earlier analysis, productive rearrangement rates for most beta V segments clustered near 87% or 30%. A later analysis showed TCR association rates differing by HLA locus, peaking at DRB1 and lowest at HLA-C. Among the CMV-associated chains, a few were confirmed in vitro as specific for CMV antigens.

Material for sequencing was PBMCs. This rearrangement joins TRBV6-6 to TRBJ2-2; D ambiguous. The receptor was derived from a middle-aged woman in good health and CMV-seropositive. DNA for the CDR3: TGTGCCAGCACCCTTCGGGACACCGGGGAGCTGTTTTTT. It is translated as CASTLRDTGELFF.